This TCR beta chain was identified during a study of T cells expressing NK-cell markers. This CDR3 has 14 residues. Germline CDR1 reads DFQATT; CDR2 reads SNEGSKA (reference sequence). TCRdb reprocessed the 5' RACE reads and reports one entry per CDR3 protein, with no DNA. Its table records some 460,000 distinct CDR3 sequences. The chain carries TRBV20-1 and TRBJ2-5; TCRdb lists TRBD2, though no DNA is available to test this call. This sequence originates from a woman aged 50 to 60 in good health. The source material was blood T cells: a sorted CD56 or NKG2C T cell subset, CD4+ or CD8+ T cells, or bulk PBMC T cells (not recorded which). CDR3 sequence: CSASAASGTGTQYF.